This record concerns one T cell receptor (beta chain) sequence. This sample is drawn from a study of blood T cell repertoires in COVID-19. Assay: immunoSEQ multiplex PCR; the TCRdb copy retains only in-frame clones and omits some. The table shows some 100,000 clones, with roughly 86% occurring only once. The CDR3 length is 19 residues. From germline, CDR1 is SEHNR and CDR2 FQNEAQ (reference sequence). V dropped 4 bases and J dropped 0 bases, with 19 bases sitting between them. This sequence joins TRBV7-9 and TRBJ2-6; D may be TRBD1 (7 bases). The specimen was peripheral blood. This sequence was found in a human donor in a cohort sampled during active COVID-19. The CDR3 region has the DNA TGTGCCAGCAGCTCTCGCGGGACAGAATTATACTCTGGGGCCAACGTCCTGACTTTC. Encoded protein: CASSSRGTELYSGANVLTF.